The 18 T cell receptor beta chains given below trace back to one sample, sequenced in a study of T cell responses to AZD1222 COVID-19 vaccine. The method was immunoSEQ multiplex PCR; TCRdb's version includes in-frame clones alone and lacks a portion of them. The sample lists some 120,000 clones, about 89% occurring once. This specimen was peripheral blood, taken on day 0 of AZD1222 vaccination. The receptors originated from an adult in good health.

The chain carries TRBV2 and TRBJ1-3, with a possible D match to TRBD1 (6 bases). The CDR3 spans 16 residues. CDR1 and CDR2 from the germline V gene are SNHLY and FYNNEI. Trimming left V 1 base short and J 0 bases short, with 10 bases between. The DNA for the CDR3 is TGTGCCAGCAGTGAAGTAGTAGGGGGCTCTGGAAACACCATATATTTT. Protein product: CASSEVVGGSGNTIYF.

The rearrangement uses TRBV5-6 and TRBJ2-6; 7 bases fit TRBD1. This CDR3 is built from 18 residues. Germline V lookup: CDR1 SGHDT, CDR2 YYEEEE. Trimming took 2 bases from V and 0 from J; bases not matched to a gene: 8. The CDR3 nucleotides are TGTGCCAGCAGCTTTAGGGACAGAGGCCTCTCTGGGGCCAACGTCCTGACTTTC. Its protein product is CASSFRDRGLSGANVLTF. Together with reference TRBV5-6 and TRBJ2-6, the CDR3 gives the full variable domain: DAGVTQSPTHLIKTRGQQVTLRCSPKSGHDTVSWYQQALGQGPQFIFQYYEEEERQRGNFPDRFSGHQFPNYSSELNVNALLLGDSALYLCASSFRDRGLSGANVLTFGAGSRLTVL.

The V call is TRBV28, the J call TRBJ1-1; no reliable D call. The germline gives CDR1 MDHEN, CDR2 SYDVKM. V gave up 2 bases and J gave up 4 bases, with 11 bases separating them. This CDR3 is built from 14 residues. CDR3 nucleotide sequence: TGTGCCAGCAGTTTAAGAGGTGGGGTCACTGAAGCTTTCTTT. Protein: CASSLRGGVTEAFF.

This chain links TRBV6-5 with TRBJ1-3; a weak D match, TRBD1 (6 bases). Germline CDR1 and CDR2: MNHEY and SVGAGI. V lost 2 bases, J lost 4 bases, and 9 bases lay in between. The length of the CDR3 is 14 residues. The CDR3 DNA sequence: TGTGCCAGCAGTTACGGGGGGCAGGGAAACACCATATATTTT. Protein: CASSYGGQGNTIYF.

The CDR3 is CASMIREFDAFF. The CDR3 DNA reads as TGTGCCAGCATGATACGCGAGTTTGACGCTTTCTTT. The chain couples TRBV6-6 to TRBJ1-1; no clear D gene. V lost 7 bases to trimming and J lost 11 bases, with 17 bases between them. Germline CDR1 MNHNY, CDR2 SVGAGI (reference sequence). This CDR3 comprises 12 residues.

The rearrangement uses TRBV2 and TRBJ1-6, with D possibly being TRBD1 (5 bases). The V gene's germline CDR1 is SNHLY and CDR2 FYNNEI. The V end was cut by 6 bases, the J end by 10 bases, with 13 bases between. This CDR3 comprises 13 residues. CDR3 in amino acids: CASRSQGESPLHF. The CDR3 region has the DNA TGTGCCAGCAGGAGTCAGGGAGAGTCACCCCTCCACTTT.

This clone came up once. The chain is built from TRBV19 and TRBJ2-7; 8 bases align to TRBD1. Trimming at V came to 4 bases and at J to 2 bases, leaving 4 bases not matched to a gene. The germline V gene has CDR1 LNHDA and CDR2 SQIVND (reference sequence). The CDR3 has 14 amino acids. CDR3 region: CASSRGQAAYEQYF. As DNA, the CDR3 is TGTGCCAGTAGTAGGGGACAGGCCGCCTACGAGCAGTACTTC.

The V and J genes are TRBV6-5 and TRBJ1-2; perhaps TRBD1 as D (6 bases). There are 13 residues in the CDR3. Germline V gives CDR1 MNHEY, CDR2 SVGAGI. Trimming took 7 bases from V and 4 from J, leaving 13 bases between them. In DNA, the CDR3 is TGTGCCAGCACCCAGGGACATTTCTATGGCTACACCTTC. It translates to CASTQGHFYGYTF.

The chain has TRBV18 and TRBJ1-5; D remains unclear. Per the germline V gene, CDR1 is KGHSH and CDR2 is LQKENI. V dropped 4 bases and J dropped 8 bases, with 21 bases sitting between them. CDR3 size: 16 residues. CDR3 sequence reads: CASSHTQVTGLKPQHF. CDR3 nucleotides: TGTGCCAGCTCACACACTCAGGTAACGGGTCTAAAGCCCCAGCATTTT.

The chain couples TRBV9 to TRBJ2-7; TRBD2 matches at 10 bases. CDR1 and CDR2 (germline): SGDLS, YYNGEE. Trimming took 4 bases from V and 2 from J; bases not matched to a gene: 15. CDR3 length equals 18 residues. The CDR3 region is CASSKRGGAGGPPYEQYF. The CDR3 DNA is TGTGCCAGCAGCAAAAGGGGGGGAGCGGGAGGGCCTCCCTACGAGCAGTACTTC.

A few counts support this clone. The chain carries TRBV19 and TRBJ1-2; the D is unclear. Germline V gives CDR1 LNHDA, CDR2 SQIVND (reference sequence). The CDR3 covers 12 residues. V lost 6 bases to trimming and J lost 8 bases, with 13 bases between them. The CDR3 here is CASRDPLLGYTF. CDR3 bases: TGTGCCAGTAGAGACCCTCTTCTCGGCTACACCTTC.

The rearrangement joins TRBV19 to TRBJ2-2; no clear D gene. Germline V lookup: CDR1 LNHDA, CDR2 SQIVND (reference sequence). The V end lost 4 bases, the J end lost 6 bases, and 3 bases lay between the germline ends. This CDR3 spans 11 amino acids. The CDR3 DNA is TGTGCCAGTAGTAGCGCCGGGGAGCTGTTTTTT. It yields the protein CASSSAGELFF.

The chain has TRBV2 and TRBJ2-1, with unresolved D. The germline CDR1 and CDR2 sequences are SNHLY and FYNNEI. V lost 3 bases to trimming and J lost 6 bases, with 9 bases between them. This CDR3 contains 13 residues. CDR3 in amino acids: CASSDVQFNEQFF. CDR3 DNA sequence: TGTGCCAGCAGTGATGTGCAGTTCAATGAGCAGTTCTTC.

This CDR3 reads CASSRDGRDQPQHF. The CDR3 DNA sequence: TGCGCCAGCAGCAGAGATGGGCGTGATCAGCCCCAGCATTTT. This chain links TRBV5-1 with TRBJ1-5; no firm D call. The CDR3 spans 14 residues. Germline values: CDR1 SGHRS, CDR2 YFSETQ. V was clipped by 4 bases and J by 5 bases, with 13 bases between them.

The V gene is TRBV6-5, the J gene TRBJ2-5; D is possibly TRBD1 (6 bases). CDR1 and CDR2 (germline): MNHEY, SVGAGI. CDR3 length: 15 residues. The V and J ends lost 2 bases and 3 bases respectively, with 13 bases between them. CDR3 region: CASSYRDTHKETQYF. The CDR3 DNA is TGTGCCAGCAGTTACCGGGACACTCATAAAGAGACCCAGTACTTC.

This clone has a handful of counts. V usage is TRBV7-9 and J usage is TRBJ1-1; D is uncertain. Germline values: CDR1 SEHNR, CDR2 FQNEAQ (reference sequence). This CDR3 region has 13 residues. V was cut by 0 bases and J by 7 bases, with 9 bases left in between. CDR3 sequence reads: CASSLAREGEAFF. DNA for the CDR3: TGTGCCAGCAGCTTAGCGAGGGAGGGTGAAGCTTTCTTT.

The V call is TRBV7-8, the J call TRBJ1-6, with D perhaps matching TRBD1 (5 bases). The CDR3 totals 17 residues. Deletions cut 4 bases from V and 2 bases from J, with 15 bases between. Germline V gene lookup returns CDR1 SGHVS and CDR2 FQNEAQ. The CDR3 is CASSSGAAGPYNSPLHF. The CDR3 nucleotides read TGTGCCAGCAGCTCTGGGGCGGCAGGCCCCTATAATTCACCCCTCCACTTT. Based on the CDR3 plus reference TRBV7-8 and TRBJ1-6, the full variable domain is GAGVSQSPRYKVAKRGQDVALRCDPISGHVSLFWYQQALGQGPEFLTYFQNEAQLDKSGLPSDRFFAERPEGSVSTLKIQRTQQEDSAVYLCASSSGAAGPYNSPLHFGNGTRLTVT.

This clone was detected once. The V and J genes are TRBV7-8 and TRBJ2-1, with TRBD1 matching 7 bases. CDR1 is SGHVS, CDR2 FQNEAQ, per germline. Trimming at V came to 7 bases and at J to 0 bases, leaving 15 bases not matched to a gene. CDR3 length: 18 residues. The CDR3, as DNA: TGTGCCAGCAACCAAGTTTGGGGGACAGCGAGCTCCTACAATGAGCAGTTCTTC. This gives the protein CASNQVWGTASSYNEQFF.